The source of this TCR beta chain is a study of T cell repertoires in cytomegalovirus infection. On the study more broadly: Matching HLA type, along with CMV infection, was indicated by public TCR beta signatures. Overall study findings and caveats: Adding up the frequency of public TCR beta families identified people who carried CMV plus the relevant HLA.

This clonotype occurred many times. The antigen remains undetermined. One entry per CDR3 protein results from TCRdb running MiXCR on the reads. There are over 100,000 distinct CDR3 sequences in the sample; 9.5% to 13% occur only once, and around 29% lies in the top ten. The germline V gene encodes CDR1 LGHNT and CDR2 FRNRAP. V lost 1 base to trimming and J lost 2 bases; unmatched junction nucleotides: 0. The CDR3 runs 15 residues. What was sequenced was PBMCs, sequenced either directly or after in vitro stimulation (not recorded which). The chain recombines TRBV12-5 with TRBJ2-7; 12 bases agree with TRBD2. The sequence came from a human donor in good health (CMV status not recorded). Some clones in this sample may be carry-over from other donors' samples. The CDR3 sequence is CASGLASGRAYEQYF. The CDR3 DNA sequence: TGTGCTAGTGGTTTGGCTAGCGGGAGGGCCTACGAGCAGTACTTC.